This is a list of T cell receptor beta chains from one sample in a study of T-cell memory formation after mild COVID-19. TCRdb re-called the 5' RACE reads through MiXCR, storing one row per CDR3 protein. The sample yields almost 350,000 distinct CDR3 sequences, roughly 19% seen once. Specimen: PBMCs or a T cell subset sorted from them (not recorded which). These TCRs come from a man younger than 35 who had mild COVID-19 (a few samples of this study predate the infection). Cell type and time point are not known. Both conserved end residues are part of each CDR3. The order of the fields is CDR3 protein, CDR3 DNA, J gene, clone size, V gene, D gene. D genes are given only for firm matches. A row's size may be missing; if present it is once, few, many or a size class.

CASSQHDREVGYTF | TGTGCCAGCAGCCAACACGACAGGGAGGTTGGCTACACCTTC | TRBJ1-2 | few | TRBV3-1 | TRBD1
CASGGQGSEAFF | TGTGCCAGCGGGGGGCAGGGGTCTGAAGCTTTCTTT | TRBJ1-1 | NA | TRBV6-5 | NA
CASSQSDRANSPLHF | TGCGCCAGCAGCCAATCTGACAGGGCTAATTCACCCCTCCACTTT | TRBJ1-6 | NA | TRBV4-3 | TRBD1
CASSYRDRNTEAFF | TGTGCCAGCAGCTATAGGGACAGGAACACTGAAGCTTTCTTT | TRBJ1-1 | NA | TRBV6-1 | TRBD1
CASSRNSGGGTDTQYF | TGTGCCAGCAGCCGAAACAGCGGGGGGGGCACAGATACGCAGTATTTT | TRBJ2-3 | few | TRBV7-2 | TRBD2
CASSRPGLAPDTQYF | TGTGCCAGCAGCCGGCCGGGACTAGCGCCAGATACGCAGTATTTT | TRBJ2-3 | NA | TRBV9 | TRBD2
CATSDFGGQPQHF | TGTGCCACCAGTGATTTCGGGGGTCAGCCCCAGCATTTT | TRBJ1-5 | NA | TRBV24-1 | NA
CASSERQGPSTDTQYF | TGTGCCAGCAGTGAAAGACAGGGACCGTCCACAGATACGCAGTATTTT | TRBJ2-3 | few | TRBV6-1 | TRBD1
CASSYSPGRGEQYF | TGTGCCAGCAGTTACTCGCCAGGGCGGGGCGAGCAGTACTTC | TRBJ2-7 | few | TRBV6-5 | NA
CASSSQPGQGIGETQYF | TGTGCCAGCAGCTCGCAACCGGGACAGGGAATTGGAGAGACCCAGTACTTC | TRBJ2-5 | many | TRBV5-5 | TRBD1
CASSTWARGSGELFF | TGTGCCAGCAGCACGTGGGCCCGAGGATCCGGGGAGCTGTTTTTT | TRBJ2-2 | NA | TRBV5-6 | NA
CASSLVTMDEKLFF | TGCGCCAGCAGCCTCGTCACTATGGATGAAAAACTGTTTTTT | TRBJ1-4 | NA | TRBV5-1 | NA
CASSGDSQNYGYTF | TGTGCCAGCAGCGGGGACAGTCAGAACTATGGCTACACCTTC | TRBJ1-2 | few | TRBV7-2 | TRBD1
CASSVDPTTPRGGYTF | TGTGCCAGCAGCGTAGACCCCACTACACCCAGGGGCGGCTACACCTTC | TRBJ1-2 | NA | TRBV9 | NA
CATSSRTSGGRDTQYF | TGTGCCACCAGCTCCCGGACTAGCGGGGGTAGAGATACGCAGTATTTT | TRBJ2-3 | few | TRBV15 | TRBD2
CASSERLWGGYTF | TGTGCCAGCAGTGAGAGGCTCTGGGGGGGCTACACCTTC | TRBJ1-2 | few | TRBV6-6 | NA
CASSLVGGKARPYGYTF | TGTGCCAGCAGCTTAGTGGGGGGCAAGGCCCGGCCCTATGGCTACACCTTC | TRBJ1-2 | NA | TRBV7-9 | NA
CASSVGKGRNEQFF | TGTGCCAGCAGCGTAGGGAAGGGGCGGAATGAGCAGTTCTTC | TRBJ2-1 | few | TRBV9 | NA
CASSQASGGMNEQFF | TGTGCCAGCAGCCAGGCGAGCGGGGGGATGAATGAGCAGTTCTTC | TRBJ2-1 | NA | TRBV11-2 | TRBD2
CASSYSTAGGPQHF | TGTGCCAGCAGTTACTCGACAGCCGGGGGGCCCCAGCATTTT | TRBJ1-5 | few | TRBV6-2/TRBV6-3 | NA
CASSGGLAGTDTQYF | TGTGCCAGCAGCGGAGGACTAGCGGGGACAGATACGCAGTATTTT | TRBJ2-3 | NA | TRBV9 | TRBD2
CASSLPRTSGGDTDTQYF | TGTGCCAGCAGCTTACCTCGGACTAGCGGGGGGGACACAGATACGCAGTATTTT | TRBJ2-3 | NA | TRBV7-9 | TRBD2
CASSLRDGDEQYF | TGTGCCAGCAGCCTAAGAGATGGAGACGAGCAGTACTTC | TRBJ2-7 | NA | TRBV7-3 | NA
CASSELNEQFF | TGTGCCAGCAGTGAGCTAAATGAGCAGTTCTTC | TRBJ2-1 | few | TRBV2 | NA
CASSLWGGPEAFF | TGTGCCAGCAGTTTGTGGGGGGGCCCTGAAGCTTTCTTT | TRBJ1-1 | NA | TRBV12-3/TRBV12-4 | NA
CASSQEPPDRGGYNEQFF | TGCGCCAGCAGCCAAGAGCCCCCTGACAGGGGAGGATACAATGAGCAGTTCTTC | TRBJ2-1 | NA | TRBV4-3 | TRBD1
CASSQDPGGELDEQFF | TGTGCCAGCAGCCAAGATCCGGGGGGGGAGTTAGATGAGCAGTTCTTC | TRBJ2-1 | NA | TRBV4-2 | TRBD2
CAIRANRDTEAFF | TGTGCCATCAGGGCCAACAGGGACACTGAAGCTTTCTTT | TRBJ1-1 | few | TRBV10-3 | NA
CASSQDRAGPEAFF | TGCGCCAGCAGCCAAGATAGAGCAGGGCCTGAAGCTTTCTTT | TRBJ1-1 | few | TRBV4-3 | NA
CASSLDVRGRSGYTF | TGTGCCAGCAGCTTGGACGTCAGGGGGCGGAGTGGCTACACCTTC | TRBJ1-2 | NA | TRBV5-6 | TRBD1
CATSAGGGRWEKLFF | TGTGCCACCAGCGCCGGCGGGGGGCGCTGGGAAAAACTGTTTTTT | TRBJ1-4 | few | TRBV15 | NA
CASSLETPQGAQYF | TGCGCCAGCAGCTTGGAGACGCCACAGGGAGCCCAGTACTTC | TRBJ2-5 | NA | TRBV5-1 | NA
CASSAVSGYRIDTQYF | TGTGCCAGCAGCGCAGTTAGCGGGTATCGTATAGATACGCAGTATTTT | TRBJ2-3 | NA | TRBV7-2 | TRBD2
CASSYSDRGRAPVYGYTF | TGTGCCAGCAGTTACTCCGACAGGGGAAGGGCCCCGGTCTATGGCTACACCTTC | TRBJ1-2 | few | TRBV6-5 | TRBD1
CASSLTRAGALQETQYF | TGTGCCAGCAGCTTGACTCGGGCGGGGGCCCTACAAGAGACCCAGTACTTC | TRBJ2-5 | few | TRBV7-9 | NA
CASSQENVGSGANVLTF | TGCGCCAGCAGCCAAGAAAACGTGGGGTCAGGGGCCAACGTCCTGACTTTC | TRBJ2-6 | NA | TRBV4-1 | NA
CASAMETSGTNEQFF | TGTGCCAGCGCCATGGAGACTAGCGGGACCAATGAGCAGTTCTTC | TRBJ2-1 | few | TRBV6-4 | TRBD2
CASSQAGGQPQHF | TGTGCCAGCAGCCAGGCAGGGGGTCAGCCCCAGCATTTT | TRBJ1-5 | few | TRBV3-1 | TRBD1
CASSGRLAGRGETQYF | TGTGCCAGCAGCGGAAGACTAGCGGGGCGGGGTGAGACCCAGTACTTC | TRBJ2-5 | NA | TRBV5-5 | TRBD2
CSAREYTTSGPPLHF | TGCAGTGCTAGAGAATACACAACGTCTGGACCACCCCTCCACTTT | TRBJ1-6 | NA | TRBV20-1 | NA
CASSLSGAITDTQYF | TGCGCCAGCAGCCTCAGCGGGGCAATCACAGATACGCAGTATTTT | TRBJ2-3 | few | TRBV4-3 | TRBD2
CASKRGLAGGTDTQYF | TGTGCCAGCAAGCGCGGACTAGCGGGGGGCACAGATACGCAGTATTTT | TRBJ2-3 | NA | TRBV12-3/TRBV12-4 | TRBD2
CATSRDRGPNEKLFF | TGTGCCACCAGCAGAGACAGGGGACCTAATGAAAAACTGTTTTTT | TRBJ1-4 | NA | TRBV15 | NA
CASSPRGAYTQYF | TGCGCCAGCAGCCCCCGGGGGGCATATACGCAGTATTTT | TRBJ2-3 | once | TRBV4-3 | NA
CAISDGAGETQYF | TGTGCCATCAGTGATGGGGCCGGAGAGACCCAGTACTTC | TRBJ2-5 | few | TRBV10-3 | NA
CASSPSEADTQYF | TGTGCCAGCTCACCCTCAGAGGCAGATACGCAGTATTTT | TRBJ2-3 | few | TRBV18 | NA
CSVEAWTNTGELFF | TGCAGCGTTGAGGCCTGGACGAACACCGGGGAGCTGTTTTTT | TRBJ2-2 | NA | TRBV29-1 | NA
CSVATAGDNEQFF | TGCAGCGTCGCCACAGCGGGGGACAATGAGCAGTTCTTC | TRBJ2-1 | NA | TRBV29-1 | TRBD2
CASSPWPATGELFF | TGTGCTAGCAGCCCATGGCCCGCTACCGGGGAGCTGTTTTTT | TRBJ2-2 | few | TRBV7-7 | NA
CASSYAFGAQPQHF | TGTGCCAGCAGTTACGCCTTTGGGGCTCAGCCCCAGCATTTT | TRBJ1-5 | NA | TRBV6-5 | NA
CASSVEPTGSAYEQYF | TGTGCCAGCAGCGTAGAGCCGACAGGGTCTGCCTACGAGCAGTACTTC | TRBJ2-7 | few | TRBV9 | TRBD1
CSAKPTAAHYSNQPQHF | TGCAGTGCTAAACCGACGGCAGCCCATTATAGCAATCAGCCCCAGCATTTT | TRBJ1-5 | NA | TRBV20-1 | NA
CASSPTGQEAFF | TGTGCCAGCAGCCCGACTGGACAAGAAGCTTTCTTT | TRBJ1-1 | few | TRBV7-6 | NA
CSVPDFQETQYF | TGCAGCGTCCCGGACTTCCAAGAGACCCAGTACTTC | TRBJ2-5 | many | TRBV29-1 | NA
CAWNSGAQETQYF | TGTGCCTGGAATTCCGGGGCCCAAGAGACCCAGTACTTC | TRBJ2-5 | NA | TRBV30 | NA
CASSSRGGEKLFF | TGTGCCAGCAGTTCCCGGGGCGGAGAAAAACTGTTTTTT | TRBJ1-4 | NA | TRBV28 | NA
CASSLKRTENTEAFF | TGTGCCAGCAGCTTAAAAAGGACGGAGAACACTGAAGCTTTCTTT | TRBJ1-1 | NA | TRBV7-9 | NA